This TCR beta chain stems from a study of blood T cell repertoires in COVID-19. Study-level background: Whether acute or convalescent, the COVID-19 samples came from the United States, Italy and Spain. PBMCs, B-cell-depleted T cells, or T cells provided the cDNA or gDNA that made up the material.

The CDR3 runs to 16 residues. The ends lost 0 bases at V and 0 bases at J; junction bases unmatched: 3. Germline assignment: CDR1 MNHEY and CDR2 SMNVEV (reference sequence). In the original processing: Cell counts per sample came from amplifying reference gene primers. Generated by immunoSEQ multiplex PCR, the TCRdb table keeps only in-frame clones and is missing some. Clone size and the V and J calls come from that table; the DNA yielded D and trimming. The sample lists around 54,000 clones, 90% occurring once. This receptor was identified in a human donor in a cohort sampled during active COVID-19. V is TRBV27 and J is TRBJ2-7, with 9 bases that match TRBD1. The sample consisted of peripheral blood. CDR3 residues: CASSLSTGGRSYEQYF. CDR3 in DNA: TGTGCCAGCAGTTTATCTACAGGGGGCCGCTCCTACGAGCAGTACTTC.